This T cell receptor beta chain comes out of a study of cytomegalovirus exposure and HLA in healthy donors. Notes on the study in general: The presence/absence work took it that sequencing depth was about the same across donors.

The PCR used 60 Vbeta and 13 Jbeta primers. Authors' analysis steps: In a later analysis, some 10 million of approximately 86 million unique beta chains occurred in at least two donors. Produced via immunoSEQ multiplex PCR; TCRdb's table is partial and in-frame only. The V and J calls and clone size were taken over from that table, and D and trimming were inferred from the DNA. The profile covers over 130,000 clones, with around 81% appearing a single time and 2% to 2.5% taken by the ten largest. CDR1 is SNHLY and CDR2 is FYNNEI in the germline V gene. The CDR3 extends over 14 amino acids. The V gene lost 5 bases and the J gene lost 3 bases, with 12 bases spanning the gap. As regards this clone: Its antigen is as yet unknown.

This clonotype originated in a man between 50 and 59 years old in good health and CMV-seronegative. The sequenced material came from PBMCs. The chain links TRBV2 to TRBJ2-3; D is possibly TRBD2 (6 bases). CDR3 loop: CASSYTGLTDTQYF. The DNA for the CDR3 is TGTGCCAGCAGTTATACCGGACTAACAGATACGCAGTATTTT.